The T cell receptor (beta chain) under discussion was sequenced for a study of cytomegalovirus exposure and HLA in healthy donors. Across the whole study: The 120 validation repertoires, a later analysis reported, used the same platform as the approximately 670 repertoires from the first cohort. Study-level points and caveats: It was reportedly the case that the classifier diagnosed cytomegalovirus status with high specificity and sensitivity. TCR beta chains numbering some 160 were designated cytomegalovirus-associated. Subsequent analysis of the 95 to 150 validation repertoires found a tendency for first-cohort TCR clusters to co-occur.

Repertoires were generated with immunoSEQ multiplex PCR, while TCRdb's copy carries only in-frame clones and drops some. Of roughly 90,000 clones in the sample, 90% to 95% were seen once. As for this clone: The antigen remains undetermined.

The germline V gene encodes CDR1 SGHTS and CDR2 YDEGEE. The CDR3 is 13 residues long. J lost 4 bases, V lost 4 bases, and 1 base had no gene match. The source is a woman in her 30s in good health and CMV-seropositive. The chain carries TRBV5-8 and TRBJ2-7; 11 bases agree with TRBD1. Specimen: PBMCs. The CDR3 DNA reads as TGTGCCAGCAGCCGGGACAGGGGGTACGAGCAGTACTTC. The encoded protein is CASSRDRGYEQYF.